One sample yielded the 29 T cell receptor beta chains listed below, sequenced in a study of cytomegalovirus exposure and HLA in healthy donors. 60 Vbeta and 13 Jbeta primers were used in PCR. The table came from immunoSEQ multiplex PCR; TCRdb's copy has only in-frame clones and leaves some out. The sample contains approximately 190,000 clones, approximately 82% of which appear only once. Sequenced input: PBMCs. Receptor source: a woman aged 18-29 years in good health and CMV-seropositive.

The chain couples TRBV7-9 to TRBJ2-1; TRBD1 aligns across 7 bases. CDR1 is SEHNR, CDR2 FQNEAQ, per germline (reference sequence). Trimming took 0 bases from V and 4 from J; bases not matched to a gene: 6. This CDR3 has 16 amino acids. CDR3 in DNA: TGTGCCAGCAGCTTAGCCCCGGGACAGAGTTACAATGAGCAGTTCTTC. Amino acids: CASSLAPGQSYNEQFF. Variable domain in full (rest from reference TRBV7-9 and TRBJ2-1): DTGVSQNPRHKITKRGQNVTFRCDPISEHNRLYWYRQTLGQGPEFLTYFQNEAQLEKSRLLSDRFSAERPKGSFSTLEIQRTEQGDSAMYLCASSLAPGQSYNEQFFGPGTRLTVL.

The chain links TRBV10-3 to TRBJ1-1; no clear D. The germline V gene encodes CDR1 ENHRY and CDR2 SYGVKD. CDR3 length equals 15 residues. Trimming pared 0 bases from V and 3 bases from J, leaving 11 bases between. This CDR3 is CAISESTGSYTEAFF. The CDR3 DNA is TGTGCCATCAGTGAGTCTACGGGATCGTACACTGAAGCTTTCTTT.

This clone has a handful of counts. The chain recombines TRBV6-4 with TRBJ1-2, with D possibly TRBD1 on 5 matching bases. The V gene lost 7 bases and the J gene lost 4 bases, with 13 bases spanning the gap. The CDR3 has 13 residues. The germline V gene encodes CDR1 MRHNA and CDR2 SNTAGT. The CDR3, as DNA: TGTGCCAGCACGAAGGGGTTCGGCTATGGCTACACCTTC. Translating it yields CASTKGFGYGYTF.

V and J are TRBV7-6 and TRBJ1-6; TRBD1 agrees at 7 bases. Germline CDR1 and CDR2: SGHVS and FNYEAQ. The CDR3 totals 15 residues. V was pared by 1 base and J by 10 bases, with 7 bases of the junction left unmatched. In DNA, the CDR3 is TGTGCCAGCAGCTTAGGACAGGGCGTTAACTCACCCCTCCACTTT. Its protein product is CASSLGQGVNSPLHF.

This clone appeared a single time. The chain uses TRBV28 and TRBJ2-7, with 7 positions matching TRBD2. V shed 5 bases and J 7 bases; nucleotides not matched to a gene: 8. This CDR3 comprises 13 residues. Per germline, CDR1 MDHEN and CDR2 SYDVKM. The CDR3 loop is CASSPYPGGEQYV. DNA of the CDR3: TGTGCCAGCAGTCCCTATCCGGGGGGAGAGCAGTACGTC.

This chain links TRBV27 with TRBJ2-3; D perhaps matches TRBD2 (6 bases). The CDR3 runs 14 residues. Germline CDR1 is MNHEY and CDR2 is SMNVEV (reference sequence). The germline V and J ends were trimmed by 6 bases and 0 bases, with 10 bases remaining between them. DNA of the CDR3: TGTGCCAGCAGCCGCGGGGCGAGCACAGATACGCAGTATTTT. Translating gives CASSRGASTDTQYF.

This rearrangement joins TRBV5-4 to TRBJ2-5, with TRBD1 matching over 9 bases. The CDR3 consists of 15 residues. Germline V gives CDR1 SGHNT, CDR2 YYREEE (reference sequence). Trimming took 4 bases from V and 5 from J; bases not matched to a gene: 9. In DNA, the CDR3 is TGTGCCAGCAGCAGCCCAACAGGGGGCAGGGAGACCCAGTACTTC. This codes for CASSSPTGGRETQYF.

This rearrangement joins TRBV7-6 to TRBJ2-1, with 12 positions matching TRBD1. The V gene end was trimmed by 4 bases and the J gene end by 8 bases; junction bases not matched to a gene: 9. Germline CDR1 SGHVS, CDR2 FNYEAQ. The CDR3 runs to 16 residues. CDR3 DNA sequence: TGTGCCAGCAGCTCCGGGCGGGGACAGGGGGCGGATGAGCAGTTCTTC. Its translation: CASSSGRGQGADEQFF.

The chain combines TRBV19 with TRBJ1-5; 8 bases are shared with TRBD1. This CDR3 has 15 amino acids. The trim removed 5 bases at V and 5 bases at J, leaving 8 bases unmatched. Germline V gene sequence: CDR1 LNHDA, CDR2 SQIVND (reference sequence). The CDR3, as DNA: TGTGCCAGTAGTTCCCAAACAGGGGGGGATCAGCCCCAGCATTTT. This translates into CASSSQTGGDQPQHF.

The sample holds a few counts of this clone. This chain uses TRBV11-3 with TRBJ2-3, with D possibly TRBD2 on 5 matching bases. Germline-derived CDR1 and CDR2 are SGHNT and YENEEA. Trimming removed 2 bases from V and 5 bases from J, with 8 bases in between. The CDR3 has 13 residues. The CDR3 sequence is CASSLTEGDTQYF. CDR3 nucleotides: TGTGCCAGCAGCTTAACCGAGGGAGATACGCAGTATTTT.

The chain has TRBV28 and TRBJ2-2, with D possibly TRBD2 on 6 matching bases. The CDR3 length is 15 residues. The ends were cut back, 6 bases at V and 3 bases at J, with 14 bases in the middle. Germline lookup yields CDR1 MDHEN and CDR2 SYDVKM. The CDR3 spells CASSPPSGYTGELFF. In DNA form, the CDR3 reads TGTGCCAGCAGCCCCCCGAGCGGGTACACCGGGGAGCTGTTTTTT.

V gene TRBV4-2 combines with J gene TRBJ2-7, with 9 nucleotides matching TRBD2. This CDR3 has 16 residues. The V segment lost 3 bases and the J segment 3 bases; nucleotides outside the gene matches: 9. Germline assignment: CDR1 LGHNA and CDR2 YNFKEQ. The CDR3 reads CASSQVAGDSLYEQYF. The CDR3 DNA follows: TGTGCCAGCAGCCAGGTAGCGGGGGATAGCCTCTACGAGCAGTACTTC.

This rearrangement joins TRBV4-1 to TRBJ1-1; D is undetermined. Germline lookup yields CDR1 MGHRA and CDR2 YSYEKL. Trimming removed 0 bases from V and 0 bases from J, with 14 bases in between. This CDR3 has 17 amino acids. CDR3 in amino acids: CASSQDLATPLNTEAFF. CDR3 sequence (DNA): TGCGCCAGCAGCCAAGATCTGGCCACACCCTTGAACACTGAAGCTTTCTTT.

V is TRBV7-9 and J is TRBJ2-3, with a weak D call TRBD1 (5 bases). CDR1 is SEHNR and CDR2 is FQNEAQ in the germline V gene (reference sequence). V gave up 7 bases and J gave up 4 bases, with 18 bases separating them. The CDR3 is 15 amino acids. The CDR3 region has the DNA TGTGCCAGCACCGGCAGGTGGGGCCTCCCAGATACGCAGTATTTT. Translation: CASTGRWGLPDTQYF.

The chain links TRBV6-5 to TRBJ1-1; D unresolved. The CDR3 is made up of 16 amino acids. Germline assignment: CDR1 MNHEY and CDR2 SVGAGI. Deletions cut 2 bases from V and 4 bases from J, with 17 bases between. The CDR3 reads CASSYQISRAGTEAFF. CDR3 nucleotides: TGTGCCAGCAGTTACCAAATCTCGAGGGCGGGCACTGAAGCTTTCTTT.

The chain combines TRBV10-3 with TRBJ1-1; 9 bases fit TRBD1. V shed 2 bases and J 4 bases; nucleotides not matched to a gene: 5. The germline gives CDR1 ENHRY, CDR2 SYGVKD. CDR3 size: 15 residues. The CDR3 DNA reads TGTGCCATCAGTGAGCCCGGACAGGGGCCCACTGAAGCTTTCTTT. It yields the protein CAISEPGQGPTEAFF.

CDR3 sequence reads: CASSVGGSGAGETQYF. For the CDR3, the DNA is TGTGCCAGCAGCGTAGGGGGTAGCGGGGCGGGGGAGACCCAGTACTTC. The chain joins TRBV9 to TRBJ2-5, with 8 nucleotides matching TRBD2. CDR3 length: 16 amino acids. Germline V gene sequence: CDR1 SGDLS, CDR2 YYNGEE. The V gene end was trimmed by 0 bases and the J gene end by 5 bases; junction bases not matched to a gene: 9.

This rearrangement joins TRBV6-5 to TRBJ2-2; D unclear. Deletions cut 4 bases from V and 4 bases from J, with 7 bases between. Germline values: CDR1 MNHEY, CDR2 SVGAGI. The CDR3 loop spans 13 amino acids. This CDR3 reads CASSFQFTGELFF. CDR3 sequence (DNA): TGTGCCAGCAGTTTCCAATTCACCGGGGAGCTGTTTTTT.

J is TRBJ1-2 and V is TRBV5-4; TRBD1 matches 10 bases. This CDR3 is 18 amino acids long. The V and J ends lost 3 bases and 4 bases, in that order; junction bases with no gene match: 15. Germline CDR1 SGHNT, CDR2 YYREEE (reference sequence). CDR3 sequence (DNA): TGTGCCAGCAGCTCGATCCGGGACAGGGGCTTAAAAGGCTATGGCTACACCTTC. Its protein is CASSSIRDRGLKGYGYTF.

This clone appeared a single time. The sample holds other DNA sequences that translate to the same CDR3. This chain uses TRBV27 with TRBJ1-1, with a tentative D call TRBD1 (5 bases). Per the germline V gene, CDR1 is MNHEY and CDR2 is SMNVEV (reference sequence). Between the trimmed V and J ends, which lost 0 bases and 3 bases, there was a span of 5 bases. This CDR3 has 13 residues. For the CDR3, the DNA is TGTGCCAGCAGTTTATCAGGGGACACTGAAGCTTTCTTT. This translates into CASSLSGDTEAFF.

This chain links TRBV19 with TRBJ1-4, with TRBD1 identical over 9 bases. The V and J ends lost 5 bases and 5 bases, in that order; junction bases with no gene match: 3. The CDR3 consists of 14 residues. The V gene's germline CDR1 is LNHDA and CDR2 SQIVND (reference sequence). Here the CDR3 reads CASSPQGANEKLFF. The DNA of the CDR3 is TGTGCCAGTAGTCCACAGGGGGCCAATGAAAAACTGTTTTTT. Based on the CDR3 plus reference TRBV19 and TRBJ1-4, the full variable domain is DGGITQSPKYLFRKEGQNVTLSCEQNLNHDAMYWYRQDPGQGLRLIYYSQIVNDFQKGDIAEGYSVSREKKESFPLTVTSAQKNPTAFYLCASSPQGANEKLFFGSGTQLSVL.

CDR3 sequence (DNA): TGTGCCAGCAGCCAGACCGGGGGGGCCTACAATGAGCAGTTCTTC. This sequence encodes CASSQTGGAYNEQFF. This rearrangement joins TRBV13 to TRBJ2-1; 8 bases align to TRBD2. The V segment lost 5 bases and the J segment 2 bases; nucleotides outside the gene matches: 5. This CDR3 spans 15 amino acids. Germline CDR1 reads PRHDT; CDR2 reads FYEKMQ (reference sequence).

The V gene is TRBV19, the J gene TRBJ1-5; no clear D. The CDR3 runs 15 residues. Deletions cut 2 bases from V and 0 bases from J, with 8 bases between. The germline gives CDR1 LNHDA, CDR2 SQIVND (reference sequence). CDR3 sequence reads: CASSIYLYSNQPQHF. DNA for the CDR3: TGTGCCAGTAGTATATACCTATATAGCAATCAGCCCCAGCATTTT.

The chain employs TRBV7-3 and TRBJ2-7; D remains unclear. V lost 0 bases, J lost 6 bases, and 9 bases lay in between. This CDR3 has 13 residues. Per germline, CDR1 SGHTA and CDR2 FQGTGA. The CDR3 nucleotides read TGTGCCAGCAGCTTAACCTATATGAGCGAGCAGTACTTC. This sequence encodes CASSLTYMSEQYF.

Of note for this clone: Other DNA sequences in this specimen translate into the identical CDR3. The V and J genes are TRBV9 and TRBJ1-6, with a weak D call TRBD1 (5 bases). The CDR3 has 14 residues. The germline CDR1 and CDR2 sequences are SGDLS and YYNGEE. Trimming took off 2 bases at V and 7 bases at J, with 10 bases between the two ends. CDR3 in amino acids: CASSVGGGNSPLHF. In DNA form, the CDR3 reads TGTGCCAGCAGCGTCGGGGGGGGAAATTCACCCCTCCACTTT.

This sequence joins TRBV11-1 and TRBJ2-3; D is perhaps TRBD2 (5 bases). V lost 0 bases and J 2 bases, leaving 9 bases between the germline ends. The CDR3 is made up of 15 amino acids. Germline CDR1 SGHAT, CDR2 FQDESV (reference sequence). This chain's CDR3 is CASSLAGVVTDTQYF. CDR3 sequence (DNA): TGTGCCAGCAGCTTAGCGGGAGTCGTCACAGATACGCAGTATTTT.

V and J are TRBV4-1 and TRBJ2-3; D not certain. Per germline, CDR1 MGHRA and CDR2 YSYEKL. Trimming removed 5 bases at V and 0 bases at J, with 18 bases between. The CDR3 totals 17 residues. The CDR3 region has the DNA TGCGCCAGCAGCACAAAGCTGCAGGTTCCTAGCACAGATACGCAGTATTTT. It translates to CASSTKLQVPSTDTQYF.

This clone was counted a single time. The chain combines TRBV7-6 with TRBJ2-2; TRBD2 aligns across 8 bases. This CDR3 contains 15 residues. V dropped 5 bases and J dropped 6; count of bases not matched to a gene: 8. From germline, CDR1 is SGHVS and CDR2 FNYEAQ. CDR3 protein: CASSKRGSFAGELFF. The CDR3 DNA reads TGTGCCAGCAGCAAGCGGGGGTCTTTCGCCGGGGAGCTGTTTTTT.

This chain joins TRBV5-4 and TRBJ1-1; D is uncertain. The ends were cut back, 4 bases at V and 0 bases at J, with 16 bases in the middle. The CDR3 length is 16 residues. Germline-derived CDR1 and CDR2 are SGHNT and YYREEE (reference sequence). In nucleotides, the CDR3 is TGTGCCAGCAGCCCGACACGACACTCCATGAACACTGAAGCTTTCTTT. The encoded protein is CASSPTRHSMNTEAFF.